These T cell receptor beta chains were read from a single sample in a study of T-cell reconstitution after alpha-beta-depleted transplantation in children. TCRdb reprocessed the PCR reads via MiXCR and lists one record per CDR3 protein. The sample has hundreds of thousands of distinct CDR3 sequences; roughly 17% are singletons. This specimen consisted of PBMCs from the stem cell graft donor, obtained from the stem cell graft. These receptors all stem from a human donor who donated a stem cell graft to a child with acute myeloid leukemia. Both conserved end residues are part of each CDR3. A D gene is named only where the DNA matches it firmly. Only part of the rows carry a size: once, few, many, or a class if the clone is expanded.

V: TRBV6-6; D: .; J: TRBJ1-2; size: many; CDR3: CASSYSEGYTF; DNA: TGTGCCAGCAGTTACTCGGAAGGCTACACCTTC
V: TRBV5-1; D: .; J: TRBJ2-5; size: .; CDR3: CASSLGGVHNTETQYF; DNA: TGCGCCAGCAGCTTGGGTGGGGTGCACAATACGGAGACCCAGTACTTC
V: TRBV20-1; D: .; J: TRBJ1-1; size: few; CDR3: CSADGPLNTEAFF; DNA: TGCAGTGCTGACGGACCGCTGAACACTGAAGCTTTCTTT
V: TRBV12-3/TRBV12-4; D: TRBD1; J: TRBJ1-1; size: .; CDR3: CASRPGTGRTEAFF; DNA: TGTGCCAGCAGACCCGGGACAGGTAGAACTGAAGCTTTCTTT
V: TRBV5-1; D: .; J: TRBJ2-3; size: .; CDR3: CASSLVGPDTDTQYF; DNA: TGCGCCAGCAGCCTGGTAGGGCCCGACACAGATACGCAGTATTTT
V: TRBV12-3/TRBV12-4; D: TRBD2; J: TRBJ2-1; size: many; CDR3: CASSTFSGAYYNEQFF; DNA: TGTGCCAGCAGTACCTTCAGCGGGGCCTACTACAATGAGCAGTTCTTC
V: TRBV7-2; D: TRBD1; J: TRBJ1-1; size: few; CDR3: CASSPRGFEAFF; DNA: TGTGCCAGCAGCCCCAGGGGGTTTGAAGCTTTCTTT
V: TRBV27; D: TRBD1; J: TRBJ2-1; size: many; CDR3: CASSLLGTGDNEQFF; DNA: TGTGCCAGCAGTTTGCTAGGGACAGGAGACAATGAGCAGTTCTTC
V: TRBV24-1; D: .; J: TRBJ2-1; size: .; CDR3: CATSDLRGGRVDEQFF; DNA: TGTGCCACCAGTGACCTTAGGGGGGGCAGGGTAGATGAGCAGTTCTTC
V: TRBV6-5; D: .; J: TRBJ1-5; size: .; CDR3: CASSSNRGSQPQHF; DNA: TGTGCCAGCAGTTCCAACCGGGGGAGTCAGCCCCAGCATTTT
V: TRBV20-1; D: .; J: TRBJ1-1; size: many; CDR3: CSARPTVNTEAFF; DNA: TGCAGTGCCCGACCGACAGTGAACACTGAAGCTTTCTTT
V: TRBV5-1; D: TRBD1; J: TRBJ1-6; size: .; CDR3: CASSFGQEGIYNSPLHF; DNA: TGCGCCAGCAGCTTCGGACAGGAGGGGATCTATAATTCACCCCTCCACTTT
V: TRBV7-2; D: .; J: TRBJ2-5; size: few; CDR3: CASTLKRLPGETQYF; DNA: TGTGCCAGCACCCTAAAGAGACTCCCCGGGGAGACCCAGTACTTC
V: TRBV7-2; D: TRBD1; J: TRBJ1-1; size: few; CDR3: CASSLQTGAMNTEAFF; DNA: TGTGCCAGCAGCTTACAGACAGGGGCTATGAACACTGAAGCTTTCTTT
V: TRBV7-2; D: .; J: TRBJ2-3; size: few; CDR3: CASSFKTTTSTDTQYF; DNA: TGTGCCAGCAGCTTCAAGACAACTACTAGCACAGATACGCAGTATTTT
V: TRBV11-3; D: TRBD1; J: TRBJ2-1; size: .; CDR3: CASSFYRGTGAYNEQFF; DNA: TGTGCCAGCAGCTTCTATCGCGGGACAGGGGCTTACAATGAGCAGTTCTTC
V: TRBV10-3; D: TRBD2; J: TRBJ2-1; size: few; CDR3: CAIRLAGFNEQFF; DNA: TGTGCCATCAGACTAGCGGGGTTCAATGAGCAGTTCTTC
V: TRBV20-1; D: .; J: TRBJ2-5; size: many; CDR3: CSALLRVNEETQYF; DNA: TGCAGTGCCCTCCTACGCGTTAACGAAGAGACCCAGTACTTC
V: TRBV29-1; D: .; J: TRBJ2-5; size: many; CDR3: CSVDSGLQETQYF; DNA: TGCAGCGTTGATTCAGGGTTACAAGAGACCCAGTACTTC
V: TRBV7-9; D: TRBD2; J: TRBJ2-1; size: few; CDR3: CASRTPAGGSQFF; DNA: TGTGCCAGCAGGACGCCAGCGGGGGGGTCTCAGTTCTTC
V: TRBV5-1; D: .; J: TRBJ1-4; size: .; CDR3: CASRPGGDEKLFF; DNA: TGCGCCAGCAGACCCGGGGGCGATGAAAAACTGTTTTTT
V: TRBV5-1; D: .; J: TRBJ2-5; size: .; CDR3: CASSFEDNQETQYF; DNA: TGCGCCAGCAGCTTTGAGGACAACCAAGAGACCCAGTACTTC
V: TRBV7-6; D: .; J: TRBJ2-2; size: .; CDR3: CASSLVRLAAGELFF; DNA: TGTGCCAGCAGCTTAGTACGGCTAGCTGCCGGGGAGCTGTTTTTT
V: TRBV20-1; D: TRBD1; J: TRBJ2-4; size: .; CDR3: CSATLLGEPGGSGGLAKNIQYF; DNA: TGCAGTGCTACCCTTTTGGGGGAGCCAGGGGGCTCTGGTGGTTTGGCCAAAAACATTCAGTACTTC
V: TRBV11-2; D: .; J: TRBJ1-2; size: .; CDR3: CASSLEPVDLDGDGYTF; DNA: TGTGCCAGCAGCTTAGAGCCCGTGGATCTAGATGGGGATGGCTACACCTTC
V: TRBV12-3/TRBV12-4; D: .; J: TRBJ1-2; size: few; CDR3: CASSGGLPRYGYTF; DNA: TGTGCCAGCAGTGGGGGCCTCCCGCGGTATGGCTACACCTTC
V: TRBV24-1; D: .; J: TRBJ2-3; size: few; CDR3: CATSDPQTVTYTQYF; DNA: TGTGCCACCAGTGATCCGCAGACAGTCACGTATACGCAGTATTTT
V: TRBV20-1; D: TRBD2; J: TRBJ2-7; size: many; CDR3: CSARGRGGLHEQYF; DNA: TGCAGTGCTAGAGGGCGGGGGGGACTCCACGAGCAGTACTTC
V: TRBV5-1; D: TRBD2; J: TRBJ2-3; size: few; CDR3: CASSSGLAGVTDTQYF; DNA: TGCGCCAGCAGCTCCGGACTAGCGGGGGTGACAGATACGCAGTATTTT
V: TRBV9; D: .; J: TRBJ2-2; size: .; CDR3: CASSSQPGELFF; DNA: TGTGCCAGCAGCTCCCAACCAGGGGAGCTGTTTTTT
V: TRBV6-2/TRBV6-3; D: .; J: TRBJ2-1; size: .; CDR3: CASSHSSQTDLYYNEQFF; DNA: TGTGCCAGCAGTCACTCATCTCAGACCGACCTTTACTACAATGAGCAGTTCTTC
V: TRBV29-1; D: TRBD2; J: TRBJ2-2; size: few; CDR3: CSAYPGGSAGELFF; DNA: TGCAGCGCCTACCCGGGAGGAAGCGCCGGGGAGCTGTTTTTT
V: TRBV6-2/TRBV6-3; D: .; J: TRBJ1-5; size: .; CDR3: CASRLSGASNQPQHF; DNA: TGTGCCAGCAGGTTATCAGGGGCAAGCAATCAGCCCCAGCATTTT
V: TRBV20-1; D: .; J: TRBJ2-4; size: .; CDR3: CSASGRQIKYF; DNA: TGCAGTGCTAGTGGCCGGCAGATTAAGTACTTC
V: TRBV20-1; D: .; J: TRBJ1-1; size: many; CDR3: CSARDQQKVRWTEAFF; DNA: TGCAGTGCTAGAGATCAGCAAAAGGTACGCTGGACTGAAGCTTTCTTT
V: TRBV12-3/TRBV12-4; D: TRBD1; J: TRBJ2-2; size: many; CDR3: CASRGQGAETGELFF; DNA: TGTGCCAGCAGGGGACAGGGGGCTGAGACCGGGGAGCTGTTTTTT
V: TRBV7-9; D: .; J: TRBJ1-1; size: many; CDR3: CASSPPANTEAFF; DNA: TGTGCCAGCAGCCCGCCGGCGAACACTGAAGCTTTCTTT
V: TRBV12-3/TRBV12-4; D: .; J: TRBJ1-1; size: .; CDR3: CASSLLGTKDTEAFF; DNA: TGTGCCAGCAGTTTACTGGGGACGAAGGACACTGAAGCTTTCTTT
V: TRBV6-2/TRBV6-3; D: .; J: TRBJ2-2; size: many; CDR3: CASSYSASFSDLANTGELFF; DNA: TGTGCCAGCAGTTACTCGGCCTCTTTTTCCGACCTTGCGAACACCGGGGAGCTGTTTTTT
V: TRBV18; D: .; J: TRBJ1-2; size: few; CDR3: CASSRAGGPVYGYTF; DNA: TGTGCCAGCTCTCGCGCGGGCGGTCCAGTCTATGGCTACACCTTC
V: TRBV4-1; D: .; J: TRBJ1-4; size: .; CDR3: CASSQVEEKLFF; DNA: TGCGCCAGCAGCCAAGTAGAAGAAAAACTGTTTTTT
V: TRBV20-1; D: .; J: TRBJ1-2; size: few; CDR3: CSASRRGQGYTF; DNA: TGCAGTGCTAGCCGTCGGGGGCAAGGCTACACCTTC
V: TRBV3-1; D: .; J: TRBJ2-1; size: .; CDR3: CASSQGGLGRYNEQFF; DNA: TGTGCCAGCAGCCAAGGAGGCCTGGGACGTTACAATGAGCAGTTCTTC
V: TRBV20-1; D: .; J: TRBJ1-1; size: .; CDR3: CSARDTGKTTEAFF; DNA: TGCAGTGCTAGAGATACAGGGAAGACAACTGAAGCTTTCTTT
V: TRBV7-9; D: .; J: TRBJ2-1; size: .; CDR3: CASSLGKYEQFF; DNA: TGTGCCAGCAGCTTAGGAAAGTATGAGCAGTTCTTC
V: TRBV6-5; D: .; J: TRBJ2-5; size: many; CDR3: CASSYSYYSAEQETQYF; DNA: TGTGCCAGCAGTTACTCCTATTACTCGGCAGAACAAGAGACCCAGTACTTC
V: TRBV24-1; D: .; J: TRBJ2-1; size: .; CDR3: CATSAARGYNEQFF; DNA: TGTGCCACCAGTGCAGCCCGGGGGTACAATGAGCAGTTCTTC
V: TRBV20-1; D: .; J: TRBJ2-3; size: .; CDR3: CSAPQAVLTDTQYF; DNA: TGCAGTGCTCCTCAGGCGGTTCTCACAGATACGCAGTATTTT
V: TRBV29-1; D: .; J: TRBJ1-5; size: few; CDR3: CSVVGRDDQPQHF; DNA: TGCAGCGTTGTAGGCAGGGACGACCAGCCCCAGCATTTT
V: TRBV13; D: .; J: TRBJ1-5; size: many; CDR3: CASSLNRVGNQPQHF; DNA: TGTGCCAGCAGCTTGAACAGGGTTGGCAATCAGCCCCAGCATTTT
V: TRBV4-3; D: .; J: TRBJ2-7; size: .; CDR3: CASSQDWLGNSYEQYF; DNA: TGCGCCAGCAGCCAAGATTGGCTGGGGAATTCCTACGAGCAGTACTTC
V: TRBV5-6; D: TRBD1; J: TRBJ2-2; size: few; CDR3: CASSGTGSTGELFF; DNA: TGTGCCAGCAGCGGGACAGGGAGCACCGGGGAGCTGTTTTTT
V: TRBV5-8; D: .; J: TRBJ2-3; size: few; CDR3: CASSYERGAGMNTQYF; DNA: TGTGCCAGCAGCTACGAGAGGGGGGCCGGGATGAATACGCAGTATTTT